The T cell receptor beta chain described here comes from a study of shared clonotypes between healthy human individuals. Germline CDR1 and CDR2: SGHNT and YYREEE (reference sequence). The CDR3 loop spans 15 amino acids. The V segment lost 4 bases and the J segment 3 bases; nucleotides outside the gene matches: 10. Healthy adults negative for HIV, lacking recent acute infections or vaccinations, served as donors. Researchers partitioned CD4+ cells into CD45RA+ naive and CD45RA-negative memory subsets. The table came from immunoSEQ multiplex PCR; TCRdb's copy has only in-frame clones and leaves some out. The table includes about 1.5 million clones, more than 95% detected once.

The TCR comes from a man under 40 in good health. The V gene is TRBV5-4, the J gene TRBJ2-7; 7 positions agree with TRBD2. Material: naive CD4+ T cells sorted from blood. The subset denotes: CD45RA+ positively selected. Here the CDR3 reads CASSDGGTKVYEQYF. As DNA, the CDR3 is TGTGCCAGCAGCGACGGGGGGACTAAGGTCTACGAGCAGTACTTC.